This T cell receptor (beta chain) was sequenced in a study of T-cell reconstitution after alpha-beta-depleted transplantation in children. Overall study results and limits: Elevated TCRbeta diversity at day 60 was traced, in some patients, to surviving recipient T cells and thymic progenitors.

A TCRbeta library incorporating unique molecular identifiers was prepared. TCRdb recomputed calls from the PCR reads with MiXCR, one row per CDR3 protein. The profile shows around 450,000 distinct CDR3 sequences, more than 9% of them singletons. The germline gives CDR1 SGHTA, CDR2 FQGNSA. The CDR3 extends over 15 amino acids. As for this clonotype: Its antigen is as yet unknown. An end of the junction does not agree with germline; a read error may underlie this.

The clonotype originates from a child younger than 10 with inherited bone marrow failure, due to receive a stem cell transplant. The specimen comprised PBMCs, sampled before TCRalphabeta/CD19-depleted stem cell transplant. The chain recombines TRBV7-2 with TRBJ2-2; either TRBD1 or TRBD2 may fit D (5 bases each). This chain's CDR3 is CANSRGLSAYGEPFF. The CDR3 region has the DNA TGTGCCAACTCTCGGGGCCTCTCGGCCTACGGGGAGCCGTTTTTT.